This T cell receptor beta chain was captured in a study of PD-L1 blockade in urothelial cancer. Study details: Every 3 weeks, patients received intravenous atezolizumab 1,200 mg, beginning 2014.

Time point: peripheral blood 6 weeks after treatment start. Clones were sequenced by immunoSEQ multiplex PCR, and TCRdb holds only the in-frame ones, with some missing. The sample yields roughly 32,000 clones, 89% seen once. The CDR3 length is 17 residues. V gene TRBV21-1 combines with J gene TRBJ2-7; whether TRBD2, the table's D call, matches the DNA was not checked. TRBV21-1 is an annotated pseudogene. The TCR sequence derives from an older man with urothelial cancer. Specimen: PBMCs, collected around atezolizumab (anti-PD-L1) treatment. This chain's CDR3 is CASSKDGTSGRSYEQYF. Written as DNA, the CDR3 is TGTGCCAGCAGCAAAGATGGGACTAGCGGGAGGTCCTACGAGCAGTACTTC.